These T cell receptor beta chains were read from a single sample in a study of cytomegalovirus exposure and HLA in healthy donors. Data came from immunoSEQ multiplex PCR; TCRdb stores just in-frame clones and leaves some out. Of some 240,000 clones listed, around nine tenths are singletons. The sample taken for sequencing was PBMCs. All receptors derive from a girl aged 2-10 years in good health and CMV-seronegative. Both conserved end residues are part of each CDR3. The D gene is left open where the match is weak. Only some rows state a clone size, as once, few, many or a class for expanded clones.

d_call | j_call | v_call | clone_size | cdr3_nt | cdr3_aa
- | TRBJ1-2 | TRBV2 | - | TGTGCCTCTACGGGGGGGGCGCGAGATGGCTACACCTTC | CASTGGARDGYTF
TRBD1 | TRBJ2-1 | TRBV12-5 | once | TGTGCTAGTGGGCAACAGGGGAATAACTCCTACAATGAGCAGTTCTTC | CASGQQGNNSYNEQFF
- | TRBJ1-3 | TRBV7-2 | - | TGTGCCAGCAGCCCACTACCCGTAGGCTCTGGAAACACCATATATTTT | CASSPLPVGSGNTIYF
TRBD2 | TRBJ2-3 | TRBV4-1 | once | TGCGCCAGCAGCCAAGTCGGCGGACTAGCGGGAGTCACAGGTACGCAGTATTTT | CASSQVGGLAGVTGTQYF
TRBD1 | TRBJ2-1 | TRBV29-1 | - | TGCAGCGTTGGGACAGGGCCGCAAACAAACAATGAGCAGTTCTTC | CSVGTGPQTNNEQFF
TRBD1 | TRBJ1-5 | TRBV2 | - | TGTGCCAGCAGCGTACGAGGGGACAGGGTTGGCAATCAGCCCCAGCATTTT | CASSVRGDRVGNQPQHF
TRBD2 | TRBJ2-1 | TRBV7-9 | once | TGTGCCAGCAGCTACAGCTCCGGGAGGGCCTCCAATGAGCAGTTCTTC | CASSYSSGRASNEQFF
- | TRBJ2-2 | TRBV6-6 | - | TGTGCCACCTCCGCGGGGAGTACCGGGGAGCTGTTTTTT | CATSAGSTGELFF
- | TRBJ2-1 | TRBV4-1 | - | TGCGCCAGCAGCCAAGATGAGTTTGAGCAGTTCTTC | CASSQDEFEQFF
- | TRBJ1-6 | TRBV30 | - | TGTGCCTGGAGCACTGTTAATTCACCCCTCCACTTT | CAWSTVNSPLHF
- | TRBJ1-2 | TRBV5-1 | - | TGCGCCAGCAGCTTGCGGGGGGCTAGCTATGGCTACACCTTC | CASSLRGASYGYTF
TRBD2 | TRBJ2-7 | TRBV27 | once | TGTGCCAGCAGTTTAACCGGGACTAGCGAAATCGAGCAGTACTTC | CASSLTGTSEIEQYF
- | TRBJ2-7 | TRBV6-6 | - | TGTGCCAGCAGTTATTTGTACGGACAGTACGAGCAGTACTTC | CASSYLYGQYEQYF
TRBD1 | TRBJ1-1 | TRBV7-2 | - | TGTGCCAGCAGCTTAGATATCAGGGGGAGGTACACTGAAGCTTTCTTT | CASSLDIRGRYTEAFF
TRBD1 | TRBJ2-1 | TRBV5-5 | - | TGTGCCAGCAGCTTGGTCGACAGGGAGCAGACCTACAATGAGCAGTTCTTC | CASSLVDREQTYNEQFF
TRBD2 | TRBJ2-3 | TRBV9 | - | TGTGCCAGCAGCGCCGTGGGAGCGGGGGTTAGCACAGATACGCAGTATTTT | CASSAVGAGVSTDTQYF
- | TRBJ2-7 | TRBV7-7 | - | TGTGCCAGCAGCTTAGAGGTTGGGGGCGGGGAGCAGTACTTC | CASSLEVGGGEQYF
TRBD1 | TRBJ2-7 | TRBV7-2 | - | TGTGCCAGCAGCCTGGCGTTGGACAGGACATACGAGCAGTACTTC | CASSLALDRTYEQYF
TRBD2 | TRBJ2-3 | TRBV10-2 | - | TGCGCCAGCAGTGAGTCGGTTTTTTTGACTAGCGGGCTTACAGATACGCAGTATTTT | CASSESVFLTSGLTDTQYF
- | TRBJ2-7 | TRBV6-4 | - | TGTGCCAGCATGGGGACCACGGGGGAGGAGTCCCCAGCGGTGACCTACGAGCAGTACTTC | CASMGTTGEESPAVTYEQYF
TRBD1 | TRBJ2-7 | TRBV7-9 | - | TGTGCCAGCAGCCTTCTAGGACAGGGCCCCTACGAGCAGTACTTC | CASSLLGQGPYEQYF
TRBD1 | TRBJ2-5 | TRBV28 | - | TGTGCCAGCGGACAGGGTGGGGAGACCCAGTACTTC | CASGQGGETQYF
- | TRBJ2-1 | TRBV10-3 | - | TGTGCCATCGCCGGGGTTGAAAATGAGCAGTTCTTC | CAIAGVENEQFF
- | TRBJ2-3 | TRBV7-8 | - | TGTGCCAGCAGCTCACAACAGCCTTATACGCAGTATTTT | CASSSQQPYTQYF
TRBD2 | TRBJ2-1 | TRBV27 | - | TGTGCCAGCAGTTTGGGGGAGGGCATCAATGAGCAGTTCTTC | CASSLGEGINEQFF
- | TRBJ2-1 | TRBV18 | once | TGTGCCAGCTCACCAACAGGAGGGGTCAATGAGCAGTTCTTC | CASSPTGGVNEQFF
TRBD1 | TRBJ1-2 | TRBV4-1 | - | TGCGCCAGCAGCCTACCGACAGGGTATGGCTACACCTTC | CASSLPTGYGYTF
TRBD2 | TRBJ2-5 | TRBV29-1 | once | TGCAGCGTTGACGGGGAGGATAGCGGGAGGGCCTGGACCCAGTACTTC | CSVDGEDSGRAWTQYF
TRBD2 | TRBJ2-1 | TRBV30 | - | TGTGCCTGGATTAGGCCCCGGGAGGGCCATGAGCAGTTCTTC | CAWIRPREGHEQFF
TRBD1 | TRBJ2-7 | TRBV5-6 | few | TGTGCCAGCAGCGAGGGGACAGGGTTCTACGAGCAGTACTTC | CASSEGTGFYEQYF
TRBD1 | TRBJ1-6 | TRBV30 | - | TGTGCCTGGAGTCTAACTCCGGGACAGGGACTCTCACCCCTCCACTTT | CAWSLTPGQGLSPLHF
TRBD1 | TRBJ1-1 | TRBV27 | - | TGTGCCAGCAGTTTACACCGGGACAGGGGGCGGGGGACTGAAGCTTTCTTT | CASSLHRDRGRGTEAFF
TRBD2 | TRBJ2-1 | TRBV29-1 | - | TGCAGCGCTTTAGCGGGACGAGGCAATGAGCAGTTCTTC | CSALAGRGNEQFF
- | TRBJ2-3 | TRBV9 | - | TGTGCCAGCAGCGTAGGTGTAGCGGTCGATACGCAGTATTTT | CASSVGVAVDTQYF
- | TRBJ1-2 | TRBV27 | - | TGTGCCAGCAGTTTAATCGCAGGGAATGGTGGCTACACCTTC | CASSLIAGNGGYTF
- | TRBJ1-2 | TRBV10-3 | - | TGTGCCATCAGTGAGAAGGGACTCGCCGGCTACACCTTC | CAISEKGLAGYTF
- | TRBJ2-5 | TRBV4-2 | - | TGTGCCAGCAGCCAAGACAGGGGAGGGGAGACCCAGTACTTC | CASSQDRGGETQYF
TRBD1 | TRBJ2-5 | TRBV11-1 | - | TGTGCCAGCAGCTTTGGACAGGGGGCGTCGAAGACCCAGTACTTC | CASSFGQGASKTQYF
- | TRBJ2-2 | TRBV5-6 | few | TGTGCCAGCAGCTTGGCCGTCGGGTACACCGGGGAGCTGTTTTTT | CASSLAVGYTGELFF
- | TRBJ1-4 | TRBV29-1 | - | TGCAGCGCCGCGGGGGGTACGAATGAAAAACTGTTTTTT | CSAAGGTNEKLFF
- | TRBJ1-5 | TRBV7-8 | few | TGTGCCAGCAGCTTAGCAGGCGGTCAGCCCCAGCATTTT | CASSLAGGQPQHF
- | TRBJ2-1 | TRBV7-9 | - | TGTGCCAGCAGCCTTTACGGCGGGACAGATGAGCAGTTCTTC | CASSLYGGTDEQFF
TRBD2 | TRBJ2-3 | TRBV7-3 | - | TGTGCCAGCAGCTTAATGGTAGCGGGGGGGTCAGATACGCAGTATTTT | CASSLMVAGGSDTQYF
TRBD1 | TRBJ2-7 | TRBV18 | - | TGTGCCAGCTCCGGGACAGGGACAGGGGCCTACGAGCAGTACTTC | CASSGTGTGAYEQYF
TRBD2 | TRBJ2-1 | TRBV7-2 | - | TGTGCCAGCAGCTTGTGGACTAGCGGGGACAATGAGCAGTTCTTC | CASSLWTSGDNEQFF
TRBD1 | TRBJ1-1 | TRBV5-1 | - | TGCGCCAGCAGCTTAGGACAGGGGTGGGCTGAAGCTTTCTTT | CASSLGQGWAEAFF
- | TRBJ2-5 | TRBV25-1 | - | TGTGCCAGCAGTGAATCCTTGACAGGTCTCGCTGAGACCCAGTACTTC | CASSESLTGLAETQYF
- | TRBJ2-2 | TRBV7-8 | - | TGTGCCACCTACGATCTAGGTCGCGGAGGGGAGCTGTTTTTT | CATYDLGRGGELFF
TRBD2 | TRBJ2-3 | TRBV5-1 | - | TGCGCCAGCAGCTTGGCTGTGCTAGCGGGAGGAAGCACAGATACGCAGTATTTT | CASSLAVLAGGSTDTQYF
TRBD1 | TRBJ2-5 | TRBV13 | - | TGTGCCAGCAGCACTAGGGGACAGGAAGAGACCCAGTACTTC | CASSTRGQEETQYF
- | TRBJ1-2 | TRBV5-1 | - | TGCGCCAGCAGCCGTTTGGACAGCTCTAACTATGGCTACACCTTC | CASSRLDSSNYGYTF
- | TRBJ1-1 | TRBV4-2 | - | TGTGCCAGCAGCCACCCGCAAAAGAGCACCAAATACAGGTTAGACACTGAAGCTTTCTTT | CASSHPQKSTKYRLDTEAFF
TRBD1 | TRBJ1-1 | TRBV2 | once | TGTGCCAGCAGTGGGTCGGGACAGGGGTTCACTGAAGCTTTCTTT | CASSGSGQGFTEAFF
TRBD2 | TRBJ2-1 | TRBV14 | - | TGTGCCAGCAGCCAAATGGGACTAGCGGGAGACAATGAGCAGTTCTTC | CASSQMGLAGDNEQFF